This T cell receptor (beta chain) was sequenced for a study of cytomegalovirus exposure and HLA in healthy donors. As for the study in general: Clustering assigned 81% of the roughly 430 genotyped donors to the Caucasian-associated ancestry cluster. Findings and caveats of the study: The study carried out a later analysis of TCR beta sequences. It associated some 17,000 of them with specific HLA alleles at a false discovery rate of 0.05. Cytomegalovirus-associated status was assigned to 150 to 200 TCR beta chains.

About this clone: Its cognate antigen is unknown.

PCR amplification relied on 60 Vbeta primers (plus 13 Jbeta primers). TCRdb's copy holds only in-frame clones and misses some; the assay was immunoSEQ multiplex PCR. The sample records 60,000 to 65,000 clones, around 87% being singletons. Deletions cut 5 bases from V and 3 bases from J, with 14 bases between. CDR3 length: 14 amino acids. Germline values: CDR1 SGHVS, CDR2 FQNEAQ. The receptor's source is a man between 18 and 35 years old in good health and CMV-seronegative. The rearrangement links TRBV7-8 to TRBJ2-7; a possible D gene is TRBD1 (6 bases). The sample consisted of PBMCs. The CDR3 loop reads CASSPPGTSYEQYF. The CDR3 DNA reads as TGTGCCAGCAGCCCCCCCGGGACAAGCTACGAGCAGTACTTC.